The 3 T cell receptor beta chains reported below all come from one sample, sequenced in a study of blood T cell repertoires in COVID-19. Sequenced by immunoSEQ multiplex PCR; TCRdb stores in-frame clones only, minus some. The sample has approximately 190,000 clones, approximately 84% seen once; the top ten hold about 5.1%. The sequenced sample was peripheral blood. All receptors come from a woman in her 70s with active or convalescent COVID-19.

This chain links TRBV6-5 with TRBJ1-1; D not certain. This CDR3 region has 15 residues. With 11 bases removed from V and 4 bases from J, the gap between germline ends came to 23 bases. The germline CDR1 and CDR2 sequences are MNHEY and SVGAGI. For the CDR3, the DNA is TGTGCCCTAGTACCAGCGGGGATTAATAGCACTGAAGCTTTCTTT. It encodes CALVPAGINSTEAFF.

This clone was observed a handful of times. At one of its ends the junction is not consistent with the germline gene, which may arise from a read error. V is TRBV7-7 and J is TRBJ1-5; 12 positions agree with TRBD1. The germline CDR1 and CDR2 sequences are SSHAT and FNYEAQ (reference sequence). The CDR3 sequence is 18 residues long. CDR3 sequence reads: CASSPMGQGARGNQPQHF. CDR3 DNA: TGTGCTAGCAGCCCCATGGGACAGGGGGCGCGCGGCAATCAGCCCCAGCATTTT.

The V gene is TRBV6-5, the J gene TRBJ2-7; the match to TRBD2 covers 8 bases. The CDR3 has 14 residues. CDR1 is MNHEY, CDR2 SVGAGI, per germline. Germline trimming cut 6 bases from V and 4 bases from J; bases unmatched to any gene: 8. CDR3 protein: CASSISGISYEQYF. The DNA of the CDR3 is TGTGCCAGCAGCATTAGCGGGATTTCTTACGAGCAGTACTTC.